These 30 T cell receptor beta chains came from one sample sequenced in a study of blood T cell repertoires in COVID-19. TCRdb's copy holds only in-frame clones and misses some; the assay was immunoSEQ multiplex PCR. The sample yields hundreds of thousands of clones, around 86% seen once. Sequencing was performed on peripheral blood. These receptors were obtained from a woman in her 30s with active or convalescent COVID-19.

The CDR3 DNA reads as TGTGCCAGCAGTCCCAGCGGGAGTGGCTCCTACGAGCAGTACTTC. Protein: CASSPSGSGSYEQYF. This chain uses TRBV28 with TRBJ2-7; 8 positions match TRBD2. Germline loops: CDR1 MDHEN, CDR2 SYDVKM. There are 15 residues in the CDR3. V was pared by 5 bases and J by 0 bases, with 6 bases of the junction left unmatched.

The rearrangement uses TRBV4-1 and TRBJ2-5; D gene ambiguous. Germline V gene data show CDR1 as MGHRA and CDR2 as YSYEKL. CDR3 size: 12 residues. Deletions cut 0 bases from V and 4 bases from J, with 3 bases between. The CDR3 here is CASSQDRETQYF. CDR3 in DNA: TGCGCCAGCAGCCAAGATCGAGAGACCCAGTACTTC.

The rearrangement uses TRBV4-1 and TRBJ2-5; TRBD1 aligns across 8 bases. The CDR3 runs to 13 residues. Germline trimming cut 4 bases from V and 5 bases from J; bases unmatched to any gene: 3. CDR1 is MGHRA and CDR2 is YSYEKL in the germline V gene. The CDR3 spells CASSLNRGETQYF. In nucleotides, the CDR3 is TGCGCCAGCAGCCTGAACAGGGGGGAGACCCAGTACTTC.

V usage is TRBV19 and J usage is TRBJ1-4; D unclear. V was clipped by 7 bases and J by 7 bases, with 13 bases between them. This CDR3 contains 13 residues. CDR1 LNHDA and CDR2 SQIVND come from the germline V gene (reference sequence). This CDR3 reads CASKAGMSEKLFF. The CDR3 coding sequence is TGTGCCAGTAAGGCAGGTATGAGTGAAAAACTGTTTTTT.

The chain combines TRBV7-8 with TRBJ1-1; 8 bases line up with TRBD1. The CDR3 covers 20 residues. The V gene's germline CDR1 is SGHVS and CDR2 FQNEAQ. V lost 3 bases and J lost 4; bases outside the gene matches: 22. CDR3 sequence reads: CASSLTSGARGRTGFTEAFF. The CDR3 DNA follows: TGTGCCAGCAGCTTGACGTCAGGGGCCAGGGGGCGAACGGGGTTCACTGAAGCTTTCTTT.

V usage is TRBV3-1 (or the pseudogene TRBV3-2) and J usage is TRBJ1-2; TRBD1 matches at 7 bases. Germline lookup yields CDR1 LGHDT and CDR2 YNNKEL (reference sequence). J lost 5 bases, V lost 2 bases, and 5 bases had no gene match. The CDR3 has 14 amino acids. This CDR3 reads CASSQLTGWYGYTF. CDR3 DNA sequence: TGTGCCAGCAGCCAATTGACAGGGTGGTATGGCTACACCTTC.

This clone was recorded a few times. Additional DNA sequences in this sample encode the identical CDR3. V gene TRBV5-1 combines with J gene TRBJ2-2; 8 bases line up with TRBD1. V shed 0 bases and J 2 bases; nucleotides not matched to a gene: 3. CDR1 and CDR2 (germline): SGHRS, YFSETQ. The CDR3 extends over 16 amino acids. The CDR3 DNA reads TGCGCCAGCAGCTTGGGCCAGGGGGCCAACACCGGGGAGCTGTTTTTT. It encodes CASSLGQGANTGELFF.

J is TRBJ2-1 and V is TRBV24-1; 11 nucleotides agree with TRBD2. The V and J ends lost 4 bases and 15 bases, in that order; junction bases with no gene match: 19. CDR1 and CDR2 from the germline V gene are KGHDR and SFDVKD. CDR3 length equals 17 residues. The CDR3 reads CATSDRATGTSGKPPFF. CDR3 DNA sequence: TGTGCCACCAGTGACCGTGCTACCGGGACTAGCGGAAAACCCCCGTTCTTC.

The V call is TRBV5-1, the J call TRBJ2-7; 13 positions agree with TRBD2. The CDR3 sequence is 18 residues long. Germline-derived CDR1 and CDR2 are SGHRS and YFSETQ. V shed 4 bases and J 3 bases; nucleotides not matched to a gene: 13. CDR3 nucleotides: TGCGCCAGCAGCCACGGGACTAGCGGGACGAACAGCGTCTACGAGCAGTACTTC. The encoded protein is CASSHGTSGTNSVYEQYF.

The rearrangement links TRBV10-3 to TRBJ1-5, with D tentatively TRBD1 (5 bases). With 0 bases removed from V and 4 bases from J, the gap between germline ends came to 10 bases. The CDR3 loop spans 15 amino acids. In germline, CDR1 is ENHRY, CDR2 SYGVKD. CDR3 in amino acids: CAISESRDLNQPQHF. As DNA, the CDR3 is TGTGCCATCAGTGAGTCGAGGGACTTGAATCAGCCCCAGCATTTT.

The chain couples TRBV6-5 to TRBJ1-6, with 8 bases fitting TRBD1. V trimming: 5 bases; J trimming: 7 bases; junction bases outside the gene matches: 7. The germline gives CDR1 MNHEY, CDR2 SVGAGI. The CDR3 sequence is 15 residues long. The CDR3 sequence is CASSPFQGANSPLHF. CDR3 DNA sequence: TGTGCCAGCAGTCCCTTCCAGGGGGCAAATTCACCCCTCCACTTT.

In DNA form, the CDR3 reads TGCAGTGCTAGTTTGCAGGGGGTGAATCAGCCCCAGCATTTT. It specifies CSASLQGVNQPQHF. The chain is built from TRBV20-1 and TRBJ1-5, with TRBD1 identical over 7 bases. CDR3 length: 14 amino acids. With 3 bases clipped from V and 4 bases from J, the junction kept 6 bases outside the gene matches. CDR1 is DFQATT, CDR2 SNEGSKA, per germline (reference sequence).

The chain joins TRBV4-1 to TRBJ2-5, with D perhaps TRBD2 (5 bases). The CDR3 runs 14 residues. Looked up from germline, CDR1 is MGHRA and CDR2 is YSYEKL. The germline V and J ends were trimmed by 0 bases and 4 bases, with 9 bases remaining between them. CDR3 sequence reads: CASSQESGGETQYF. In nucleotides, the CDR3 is TGCGCCAGCAGCCAAGAGTCCGGAGGAGAGACCCAGTACTTC.

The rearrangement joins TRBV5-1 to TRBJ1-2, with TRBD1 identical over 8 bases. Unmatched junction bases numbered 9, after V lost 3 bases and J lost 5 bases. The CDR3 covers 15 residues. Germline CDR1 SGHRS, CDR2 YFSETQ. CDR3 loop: CASSSWTGSGYGYTF. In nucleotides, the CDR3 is TGCGCCAGCAGCTCGTGGACAGGGTCTGGGTATGGCTACACCTTC. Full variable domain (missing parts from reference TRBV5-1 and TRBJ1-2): KAGVTQTPRYLIKTRGQQVTLSCSPISGHRSVSWYQQTPGQGLQFLFEYFSETQRNKGNFPGRFSGRQFSNSRSEMNVSTLELGDSALYLCASSSWTGSGYGYTFGSGTRLTVV.

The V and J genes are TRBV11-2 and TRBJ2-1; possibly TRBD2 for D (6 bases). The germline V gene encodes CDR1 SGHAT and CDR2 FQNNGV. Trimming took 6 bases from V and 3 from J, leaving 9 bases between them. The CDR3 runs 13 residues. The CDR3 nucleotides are TGTGCCAGCAGACTTAGCGGCTACAATGAGCAGTTCTTC. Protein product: CASRLSGYNEQFF.

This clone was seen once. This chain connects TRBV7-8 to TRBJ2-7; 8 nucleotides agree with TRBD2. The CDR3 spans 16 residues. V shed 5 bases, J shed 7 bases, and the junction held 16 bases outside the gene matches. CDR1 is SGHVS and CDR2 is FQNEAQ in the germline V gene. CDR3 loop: CASSPASSRGDREQYF. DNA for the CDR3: TGTGCCAGCAGCCCGGCATCCTCGCGGGGGGATCGGGAGCAGTACTTC.

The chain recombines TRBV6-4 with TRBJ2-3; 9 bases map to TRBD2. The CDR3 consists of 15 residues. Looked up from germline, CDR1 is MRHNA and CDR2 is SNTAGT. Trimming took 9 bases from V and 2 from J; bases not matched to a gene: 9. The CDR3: CAREFSGLATDTQYF. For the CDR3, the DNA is TGTGCCAGAGAATTTTCGGGACTAGCCACAGATACGCAGTATTTT.

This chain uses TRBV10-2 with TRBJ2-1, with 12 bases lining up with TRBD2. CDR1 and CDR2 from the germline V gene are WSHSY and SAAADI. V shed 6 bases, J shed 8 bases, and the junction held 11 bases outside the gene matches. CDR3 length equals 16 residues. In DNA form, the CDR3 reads TGCGCCAGCAGAGACTCTTGGACTAGCGGGAACGATGAGCAGTTCTTC. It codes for CASRDSWTSGNDEQFF.

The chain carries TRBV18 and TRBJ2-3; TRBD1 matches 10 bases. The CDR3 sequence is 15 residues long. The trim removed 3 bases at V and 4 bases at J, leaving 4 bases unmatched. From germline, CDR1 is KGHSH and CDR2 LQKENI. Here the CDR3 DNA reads TGTGCCAGCTCACCCGGGACAGGGGCACCAGATACGCAGTATTTT. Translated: CASSPGTGAPDTQYF.

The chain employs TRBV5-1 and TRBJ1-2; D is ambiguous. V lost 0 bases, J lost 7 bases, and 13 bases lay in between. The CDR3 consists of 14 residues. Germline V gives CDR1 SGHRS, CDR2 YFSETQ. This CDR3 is CASSLAPSGLGYTF. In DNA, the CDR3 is TGCGCCAGCAGCTTGGCACCGAGCGGGCTTGGCTACACCTTC.

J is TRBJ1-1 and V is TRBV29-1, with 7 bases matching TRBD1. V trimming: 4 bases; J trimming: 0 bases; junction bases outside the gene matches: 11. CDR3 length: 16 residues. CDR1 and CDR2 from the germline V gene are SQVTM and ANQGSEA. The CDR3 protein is CSVALGQVSVNTEAFF. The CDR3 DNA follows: TGCAGCGTTGCCCTAGGACAGGTCTCCGTGAACACTGAAGCTTTCTTT.

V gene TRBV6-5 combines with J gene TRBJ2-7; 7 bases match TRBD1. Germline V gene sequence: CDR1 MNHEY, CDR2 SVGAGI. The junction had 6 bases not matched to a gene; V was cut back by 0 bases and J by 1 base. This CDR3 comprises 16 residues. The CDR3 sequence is CASSYSSGQKSYEQYF. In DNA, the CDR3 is TGTGCCAGCAGTTACTCGTCGGGACAGAAGTCCTACGAGCAGTACTTC.

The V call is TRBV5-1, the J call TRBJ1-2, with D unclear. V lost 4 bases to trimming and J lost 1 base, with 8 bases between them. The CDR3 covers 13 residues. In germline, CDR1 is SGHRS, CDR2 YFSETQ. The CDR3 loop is CASSARFNYGYTF. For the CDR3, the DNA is TGCGCCAGCAGCGCGAGATTTAACTATGGCTACACCTTC.

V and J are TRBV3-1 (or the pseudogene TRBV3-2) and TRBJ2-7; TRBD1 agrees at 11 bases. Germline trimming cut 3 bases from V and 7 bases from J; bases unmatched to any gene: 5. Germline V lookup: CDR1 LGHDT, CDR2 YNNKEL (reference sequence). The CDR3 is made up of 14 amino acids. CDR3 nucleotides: TGTGCCAGCAGCCACGGACAGGGGGCTGGGGAGCAGTACTTC. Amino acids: CASSHGQGAGEQYF.

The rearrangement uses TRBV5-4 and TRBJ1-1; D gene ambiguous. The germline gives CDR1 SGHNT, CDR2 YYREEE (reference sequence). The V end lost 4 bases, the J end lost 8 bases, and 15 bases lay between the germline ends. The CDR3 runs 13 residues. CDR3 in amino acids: CASSPSAGWEAFF. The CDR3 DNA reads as TGTGCCAGCAGCCCTTCGGCGGGGTGGGAAGCTTTCTTT. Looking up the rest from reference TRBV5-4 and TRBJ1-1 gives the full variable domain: ETGVTQSPTHLIKTRGQQVTLRCSSQSGHNTVSWYQQALGQGPQFIFQYYREEENGRGNFPPRFSGLQFPNYSSELNVNALELDDSALYLCASSPSAGWEAFFGQGTRLTVV.

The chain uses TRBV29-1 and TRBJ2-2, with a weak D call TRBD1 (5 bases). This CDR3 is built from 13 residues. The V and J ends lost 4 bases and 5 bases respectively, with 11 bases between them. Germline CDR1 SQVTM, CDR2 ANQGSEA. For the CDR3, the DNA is TGCAGCGTTGGGGCAGGGAAAACCGGGGAGCTGTTTTTT. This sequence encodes CSVGAGKTGELFF.

The CDR3 sequence is CASRRLLGGTGGLGTEAFF. The CDR3 coding sequence is TGTGCCAGCAGAAGGCTTCTTGGGGGGACAGGGGGCTTGGGCACTGAAGCTTTCTTT. The chain has TRBV27 and TRBJ1-1, with 12 positions matching TRBD1. Germline loops: CDR1 MNHEY, CDR2 SMNVEV (reference sequence). This CDR3 has 19 residues. V dropped 6 bases and J dropped 4; count of bases not matched to a gene: 18.

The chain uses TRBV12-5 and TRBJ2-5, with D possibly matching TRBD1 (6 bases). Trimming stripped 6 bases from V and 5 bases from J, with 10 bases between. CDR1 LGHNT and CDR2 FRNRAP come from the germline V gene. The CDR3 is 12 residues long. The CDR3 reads CASGEQGETQYF. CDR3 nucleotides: TGTGCTAGTGGGGAACAGGGTGAGACCCAGTACTTC.

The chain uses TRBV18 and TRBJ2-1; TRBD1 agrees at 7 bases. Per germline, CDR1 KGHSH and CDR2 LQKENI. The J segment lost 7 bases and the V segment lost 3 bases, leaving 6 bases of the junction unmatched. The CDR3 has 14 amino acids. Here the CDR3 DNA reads TGTGCCAGCTCACCCGGGACAGATCATAATGAGCAGTTCTTC. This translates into CASSPGTDHNEQFF.

This chain's CDR3 is CASSLKGGRGQGSEAFF. The CDR3 region has the DNA TGTGCCAGCAGCTTGAAAGGAGGAAGGGGGCAAGGCTCTGAAGCTTTCTTT. The V call is TRBV5-4, the J call TRBJ1-1; TRBD1 matches 7 bases. CDR3 length equals 17 residues. CDR1 is SGHNT and CDR2 is YYREEE in the germline V gene (reference sequence). V shed 1 base, J shed 6 bases, and the junction held 15 bases outside the gene matches.